The 28 T cell receptor beta chains below were found in one sample sequenced in a study of post-analysis software for immune sequencing data. Overall study results and limits: A few TRBV segments appeared more often in patients than in controls, and TRBV5-6, TRBV5-1 and TRBV20-1 were among these.

What these receptors recognize is not known. TCR beta cDNA libraries had unique molecular identifiers. TCRdb ran MiXCR on the PCR reads and lists one entry per CDR3 protein. Of about 810,000 distinct CDR3 sequences listed, about 50% were seen once; the top ten hold approximately 4.5%. Sequenced: blood. The receptors derive from a girl aged 10 to 17 with multiple sclerosis.

CDR3 sequence: CASREQGDNYGYTF. In DNA, the CDR3 is TGTGCCAGCAGGGAACAGGGGGATAACTATGGCTACACCTTC. The gene calls are TRBV7-2 and TRBJ1-2; 8 bases map to TRBD1. Germline assignment: CDR1 SGHTA and CDR2 FQGNSA. V shed 6 bases, J shed 1 base, and the junction held 4 bases outside the gene matches. This CDR3 has 14 amino acids.

The CDR3 protein is CASSLRRAEETQYF. Here the CDR3 DNA reads TGTGCCAGCAGCTTAAGGAGGGCTGAAGAGACCCAGTACTTC. The V gene is TRBV7-9, the J gene TRBJ2-5, with a weak D call TRBD2 (6 bases). Deletions cut 2 bases from V and 3 bases from J, with 10 bases between. CDR1 and CDR2 from the germline V gene are SEHNR and FQNEAQ (reference sequence). The CDR3 contains 14 residues.

The V and J genes are TRBV5-1 and TRBJ1-1, with a tentative D call TRBD1 (5 bases). V was clipped by 4 bases and J by 6 bases, with 16 bases between them. This CDR3 region has 14 residues. CDR1 is SGHRS and CDR2 is YFSETQ in the germline V gene. CDR3 DNA: TGCGCCAGCAGCATCGATGGAAGGGGCCCTGAAGCTTTCTTT. Its translation is CASSIDGRGPEAFF. The variable domain in full, completed from reference TRBV5-1 and TRBJ1-1, reads KAGVTQTPRYLIKTRGQQVTLSCSPISGHRSVSWYQQTPGQGLQFLFEYFSETQRNKGNFPGRFSGRQFSNSRSEMNVSTLELGDSALYLCASSIDGRGPEAFFGQGTRLTVV.

This clonotype was counted once. The chain carries TRBV20-1 and TRBJ2-4; 12 bases agree with TRBD2. Trimming cost V 6 bases and J 4 bases; bases outside gene matches: 1. The CDR3 covers 13 residues. In germline, CDR1 is DFQATT, CDR2 SNEGSKA (reference sequence). The CDR3 loop is CSALAGGKNIQYF. CDR3 nucleotides: TGCAGTGCCCTAGCGGGGGGGAAAAACATTCAGTACTTC.

This clonotype was detected a few times. The V and J genes are TRBV12-3 or TRBV12-4 and TRBJ2-4, with 7 bases lining up with TRBD1. Trimming cost V 4 bases and J 15 bases; bases outside gene matches: 6. CDR3 length equals 11 residues. The CDR3 reads CASSSATGRYF. DNA of the CDR3: TGTGCCAGCAGTTCGGCGACAGGGCGGTACTTC.

This clonotype was found a few times. The chain employs TRBV29-1 and TRBJ2-5, with TRBD2 matching over 9 bases. The J call could be wrong; TRBJ2-7 is a better fit for the DNA end. In germline, CDR1 is SQVTM, CDR2 ANQGSEA. The CDR3 has 14 amino acids. The CDR3 reads CSVEDSGLAREQYF. CDR3 coding DNA: TGCAGCGTTGAAGATTCCGGACTAGCGCGCGAGCAGTACTTC.

This clonotype has a handful of counts. The genes are TRBV25-1 and TRBJ2-5, with 9 bases identical to TRBD1. With 3 bases clipped from V and 5 bases from J, the junction kept 7 bases outside the gene matches. The CDR3 extends over 15 amino acids. Germline V gene sequence: CDR1 MGHDK, CDR2 SYGVNS. The CDR3 here is CASSDIIGQGETQYF. DNA of the CDR3: TGTGCCAGCAGTGATATCATTGGACAGGGGGAGACCCAGTACTTC.

This chain links TRBV12-3 or TRBV12-4 with TRBJ1-4; D is ambiguous. This CDR3 has 14 residues. Trimming stripped 2 bases from V and 10 bases from J, with 14 bases between. The CDR3 coding sequence is TGTGCCAGCAGTTTATTCGGGTCCACCGGAAAACTGTTTTTT. It encodes CASSLFGSTGKLFF.

The chain combines TRBV20-1 with TRBJ2-3, with 9 bases aligning to TRBD2. The CDR3 consists of 15 residues. V was pared by 5 bases and J by 6 bases, with 12 bases of the junction left unmatched. Germline values: CDR1 DFQATT, CDR2 SNEGSKA (reference sequence). The CDR3 sequence: CSAGFPREGADTQYF. The CDR3 nucleotides are TGCAGTGCTGGCTTTCCGCGGGAGGGAGCGGATACGCAGTATTTT.

The chain links TRBV20-1 to TRBJ2-7, with D perhaps being TRBD1 or TRBD2 (5 bases each). Germline CDR1 and CDR2: DFQATT and SNEGSKA (reference sequence). CDR3 length: 13 residues. V was pared by 3 bases and J by 7 bases, with 16 bases between. CDR3 protein: CSASPPGAGEQYF. The CDR3 coding sequence is TGCAGTGCTAGTCCCCCCGGGGCCGGGGAGCAGTACTTC.

This chain uses TRBV2 with TRBJ2-5; D unresolved. The end of the DNA is better explained by TRBJ2-7, so the J call may be wrong. The germline CDR1 and CDR2 sequences are SNHLY and FYNNEI. The CDR3 is 13 amino acids. The CDR3 loop reads CASKPHPSYEQYF. DNA for the CDR3: TGTGCCAGCAAGCCCCATCCAAGCTACGAGCAGTACTTC.

This clonotype came up a few times. The V call is TRBV7-6, the J call TRBJ1-5; D uncertain. This CDR3 comprises 15 residues. Per germline, CDR1 SGHVS and CDR2 FNYEAQ. Deletions cut 1 base from V and 3 bases from J, with 10 bases between. The CDR3 is CASSLGAVPNQPQHF. CDR3 sequence (DNA): TGTGCCAGCAGCTTAGGGGCAGTACCCAATCAGCCCCAGCATTTT.

This sequence joins TRBV4-1 and TRBJ1-2; D might be TRBD1 (5 bases). V dropped 0 bases and J dropped 5 bases, with 16 bases sitting between them. Germline values: CDR1 MGHRA, CDR2 YSYEKL. This CDR3 contains 16 residues. The CDR3 region has the DNA TGCGCCAGCAGCCAAGAAAGTCGAGCTAGGGGTTATGGCTACACCTTC. Translating gives CASSQESRARGYGYTF.

The chain recombines TRBV7-3 with TRBJ2-1; D is unresolved. V dropped 5 bases and J dropped 1 base, with 12 bases sitting between them. The CDR3 spans 15 residues. Germline V CDR1 and CDR2: SGHTA, FQGTGA. The CDR3 spells CASSPRKGSYNEQFF. The CDR3, as DNA: TGTGCCAGCAGCCCCCGGAAAGGGTCCTACAATGAGCAGTTCTTC.

The rearrangement links TRBV12-3 or TRBV12-4 to TRBJ2-5; a possible D gene is TRBD1 (6 bases). This CDR3 contains 14 residues. Trimming took 6 bases from V and 4 from J, leaving 15 bases between them. The chain's CDR3 is CASSMTGFGETQYF. The CDR3 DNA reads as TGTGCCAGCAGCATGACAGGCTTCGGAGAGACCCAGTACTTC.

This rearrangement joins TRBV20-1 to TRBJ2-4; 9 bases fit TRBD1. Trimming cost V 4 bases and J 6 bases; bases outside gene matches: 1. CDR3 length equals 12 residues. The V gene's germline CDR1 is DFQATT and CDR2 SNEGSKA (reference sequence). The CDR3 coding sequence is TGCAGTGCTAAGACAGGGGGAAACATTCAGTACTTC. This sequence encodes CSAKTGGNIQYF.

V usage is TRBV29-1 and J usage is TRBJ2-5; either TRBD1 or TRBD2 may supply D (5 bases each). V lost 7 bases to trimming and J lost 2 bases, with 14 bases between them. Germline V CDR1 and CDR2: SQVTM, ANQGSEA. CDR3 length: 13 residues. The CDR3 loop is CSARVGEQETQYF. For the CDR3, the DNA is TGCAGCGCCCGGGTGGGGGAACAAGAGACCCAGTACTTC.

The rearrangement joins TRBV12-5 to TRBJ2-7; D possibly corresponds to TRBD1 (5 bases). With 3 bases removed from V and 6 bases from J, the gap between germline ends came to 12 bases. In germline, CDR1 is LGHNT, CDR2 FRNRAP. This CDR3 has 13 amino acids. CDR3 sequence reads: CASGFAGSIEQYF. In DNA form, the CDR3 reads TGTGCTAGTGGTTTCGCAGGGTCCATCGAGCAGTACTTC.

The chain recombines TRBV3-1 with TRBJ1-2; the D gene is possibly TRBD1 (5 bases). The CDR3 contains 13 residues. The V and J ends lost 3 bases and 9 bases respectively, with 14 bases between them. CDR1 is LGHDT, CDR2 YNNKEL, per germline (reference sequence). The CDR3 reads CASSHRDGDRYTF. CDR3 in DNA: TGTGCCAGCAGCCACCGGGACGGGGACCGCTACACCTTC.

The genes are TRBV10-3 and TRBJ2-1, with TRBD1 as a possible D gene (5 bases). The germline V and J ends were trimmed by 2 bases and 7 bases, with 15 bases remaining between them. The CDR3 consists of 15 residues. CDR1 is ENHRY and CDR2 is SYGVKD in the germline V gene. The CDR3 here is CAISEETNYRNEQFF. The DNA of the CDR3 is TGTGCCATCAGTGAGGAGACCAACTACAGGAATGAGCAGTTCTTC.

The DNA for the CDR3 is TGTGCCAGCCGAGCCCCCGGGACAGCCTCCTACGAGCAGTACTTC. Translating it yields CASRAPGTASYEQYF. J is TRBJ2-7 and V is TRBV12-3 or TRBV12-4; the match to TRBD1 covers 7 bases. The CDR3 has 15 amino acids. V lost 8 bases and J lost 0; bases outside the gene matches: 10.

The chain employs TRBV6-2 or TRBV6-3 and TRBJ1-5, with 7 bases aligning to TRBD1. Losses at the gene ends were 4 bases for V and 3 bases for J; bases not matched to a gene: 6. CDR1 and CDR2 (germline): MNHEY, SVGEGT. This CDR3 region has 15 residues. The CDR3 DNA follows: TGTGCCAGCAGTTCCCGGGACAGACCCAATCAGCCCCAGCATTTT. The encoded protein is CASSSRDRPNQPQHF.

This rearrangement joins TRBV20-1 to TRBJ1-1; D is undetermined. Germline assignment: CDR1 DFQATT and CDR2 SNEGSKA (reference sequence). The CDR3 runs to 13 residues. The V end lost 3 bases, the J end lost 5 bases, and 13 bases lay between the germline ends. The CDR3 here is CSASGWLGTEAFF. As DNA, the CDR3 is TGCAGTGCTAGTGGGTGGTTGGGGACTGAAGCTTTCTTT.

The CDR3 DNA sequence: TGCGCCAGCAGCTTCCAGGGACAGGGGTTAGATACGCAGTATTTT. Amino acids: CASSFQGQGLDTQYF. The chain employs TRBV5-1 and TRBJ2-3, with TRBD1 matching 10 bases. The CDR3 runs to 15 residues. The V gene's germline CDR1 is SGHRS and CDR2 YFSETQ. With 2 bases clipped from V and 5 bases from J, the junction kept 5 bases outside the gene matches.

The J gene is TRBJ2-1, the V gene TRBV29-1; D might be TRBD2 (6 bases). V lost 3 bases and J lost 5, with 17 bases in between. Germline-derived CDR1 and CDR2 are SQVTM and ANQGSEA. The CDR3 loop spans 15 amino acids. The chain's CDR3 is CSVEGGPEVHNEQFF. For the CDR3, the DNA is TGCAGCGTTGAGGGGGGACCGGAGGTACACAATGAGCAGTTCTTC.

The chain employs TRBV11-2 and TRBJ2-3, with TRBD1 matching 8 bases. The CDR3 runs 16 residues. The V gene's germline CDR1 is SGHAT and CDR2 FQNNGV. V shed 5 bases, J shed 2 bases, and the junction held 9 bases outside the gene matches. CDR3 nucleotide sequence: TGTGCCAGCAGCCCTAACAGGGGGTCCTTCACAGATACGCAGTATTTT. It codes for CASSPNRGSFTDTQYF.

For the CDR3, the DNA is TGTGCCAGTGGTACAGGGGGCTTTGGGAATGAGCAGTTCTTC. As protein: CASGTGGFGNEQFF. V is TRBV27 and J is TRBJ2-1, with TRBD1 identical over 9 bases. Per germline, CDR1 MNHEY and CDR2 SMNVEV (reference sequence). The V gene end was trimmed by 9 bases and the J gene end by 7 bases; junction bases not matched to a gene: 10. The CDR3 totals 14 residues.

The sample holds many counts of this clonotype. The chain couples TRBV5-6 to TRBJ2-1; D ambiguous. This CDR3 is built from 11 residues. The germline CDR1 and CDR2 sequences are SGHDT and YYEEEE. The V end lost 1 base, the J end lost 10 bases, and 6 bases lay between the germline ends. CDR3 residues: CASSLYREQFF. The CDR3 bases are TGTGCCAGCAGCTTGTACCGGGAGCAGTTCTTC.